Each of the 23 T cell receptor beta chains below was sequenced from the same sample in a study of CD8 T cells in ankylosing spondylitis. TCRdb itself ran the 5' RACE reads through MiXCR, one entry per CDR3 protein. The table includes around 220,000 distinct CDR3 sequences, about 10% detected once. The material sequenced was blood, either unsorted or a sorted T cell fraction (not recorded which). These TCRs come from a male donor with ankylosing spondylitis or in good health (not recorded which).

The chain recombines TRBV3-1 with TRBJ2-7; no clear D. This CDR3 contains 13 residues. With 0 bases removed from V and 3 bases from J, the gap between germline ends came to 6 bases. Germline V gives CDR1 LGHDT, CDR2 YNNKEL (reference sequence). CDR3 amino acids: CASSQDRDYEQYF. The CDR3 nucleotides are TGTGCCAGCAGCCAAGATCGCGACTACGAGCAGTACTTC.

This clonotype was found a few times. The chain links TRBV12-3 or TRBV12-4 to TRBJ2-7, with 8 positions matching TRBD2. This CDR3 has 16 amino acids. V dropped 5 bases and J dropped 7; count of bases not matched to a gene: 16. This chain's CDR3 is CASSTGGTSRGREQYF. As DNA, the CDR3 is TGTGCCAGCAGTACGGGGGGGACTTCCCGGGGACGGGAGCAGTACTTC.

Notes on this clonotype: At one end, the junction sequence differs from germline, possibly due to a read error. The rearrangement links TRBV7-7 to TRBJ2-1; a weak D match, TRBD2 (5 bases). Germline CDR1 and CDR2: SSHAT and FNYEAQ (reference sequence). The CDR3 contains 16 residues. The chain's CDR3 is CASSPGPPGSYNEQFF. As DNA, the CDR3 is TGTGCTAGCAGCCCCGGACCCCCGGGATCCTACAATGAGCAGTTCTTC. Full variable domain (missing parts from reference TRBV7-7 and TRBJ2-1): GAGVSQSPRYKVTKRGQDVTLRCDPISSHATLYWYQQALGQGPEFLTYFNYEAQPDKSGLPSDRFSAERPEGSISTLTIQRTEQRDSAMYRCASSPGPPGSYNEQFFGPGTRLTVL.

This clonotype was seen only a few times. V usage is TRBV20-1 and J usage is TRBJ2-2; D gene uncertain. Trimming took off 6 bases at V and 2 bases at J, with 7 bases between the two ends. CDR3 length: 12 residues. From germline, CDR1 is DFQATT and CDR2 SNEGSKA (reference sequence). CDR3 loop: CSAGGNTGELFF. The CDR3, as DNA: TGCAGTGCCGGCGGCAACACCGGGGAGCTGTTTTTT.

This clonotype was detected many times. In nucleotides, the CDR3 is TGTGCCAGCAGCCGAGAGGGGGACGCTAACTATGGCTACACCTTC. Protein sequence: CASSREGDANYGYTF. The rearrangement uses TRBV4-2 and TRBJ1-2, with TRBD1 as a possible D gene (6 bases). V was clipped by 4 bases and J by 0 bases, with 12 bases between them. This CDR3 spans 15 amino acids. CDR1 LGHNA and CDR2 YNFKEQ come from the germline V gene.

This clonotype was detected ten times or more. The rearrangement links TRBV6-2 or TRBV6-3 to TRBJ2-7; D may correspond to TRBD1 or TRBD2 (5 bases each). The CDR3 is made up of 16 amino acids. The germline V gene has CDR1 MNHEY and CDR2 SVGEGT. Trimming removed 6 bases from V and 0 bases from J, with 18 bases in between. As DNA, the CDR3 is TGTGCCAGCAGCCCCCTCATGGGACGCTTCTCCTACGAGCAGTACTTC. Its protein is CASSPLMGRFSYEQYF.

There are many counts of this clonotype. The chain couples TRBV20-1 to TRBJ2-6; 7 nucleotides align to TRBD2. Germline V CDR1 and CDR2: DFQATT, SNEGSKA (reference sequence). V lost 2 bases and J lost 0; bases outside the gene matches: 10. This CDR3 contains 18 residues. CDR3 nucleotide sequence: TGCAGTGCTAGACGACCGGGGGGATCCCTCTCTGGGGCCAACGTCCTGACTTTC. Translation: CSARRPGGSLSGANVLTF.

At least ten counts were recorded for this clonotype. The J gene is TRBJ1-6, the V gene TRBV12-3 or TRBV12-4; 8 bases map to TRBD1. The V gene end was trimmed by 6 bases and the J gene end by 7 bases; junction bases not matched to a gene: 5. The CDR3 totals 14 residues. In nucleotides, the CDR3 is TGTGCCAGCAGCCCGACAGGGGCCAATTCACCCCTCCACTTT. Amino acid sequence: CASSPTGANSPLHF.

The chain employs TRBV7-8 and TRBJ2-6, with 10 bases identical to TRBD2. Germline V gives CDR1 SGHVS, CDR2 FQNEAQ. After removal of 7 bases from V and 0 bases from J, the junction contained 6 bases not matched to a gene. There are 17 residues in the CDR3. CDR3 nucleotides: TGTGCCAGCACCCTAACTAGCGGGAACTCTGGGGCCAACGTCCTGACTTTC. Amino acids: CASTLTSGNSGANVLTF. Looking up the rest from reference TRBV7-8 and TRBJ2-6 gives the full variable domain: GAGVSQSPRYKVAKRGQDVALRCDPISGHVSLFWYQQALGQGPEFLTYFQNEAQLDKSGLPSDRFFAERPEGSVSTLKIQRTQQEDSAVYLCASTLTSGNSGANVLTFGAGSRLTVL.

This clonotype was seen repeatedly, ten times or more. The gene calls are TRBV5-1 and TRBJ2-1, with unresolved D. Germline V CDR1 and CDR2: SGHRS, YFSETQ. The V and J ends lost 4 bases and 6 bases respectively, with 17 bases between them. There are 15 residues in the CDR3. This chain's CDR3 is CASSPVRGVGNEQFF. CDR3 coding DNA: TGCGCCAGCAGCCCCGTGAGAGGAGTAGGCAATGAGCAGTTCTTC.

Only a few counts were recorded for this clonotype. The genes are TRBV14 and TRBJ2-2; the match to TRBD2 covers 14 bases. The CDR3 spans 17 residues. Germline V gene data show CDR1 as SGHDN and CDR2 as FVKESK. Germline trimming cut 4 bases from V and 5 bases from J; bases unmatched to any gene: 6. The CDR3 protein is CASSPRRTSGGTGELFF. The CDR3 bases are TGTGCCAGCAGCCCCCGTCGGACTAGCGGGGGGACCGGGGAGCTGTTTTTT. The complete variable domain, with remaining parts taken from reference TRBV14 and TRBJ2-2, reads EAGVTQFPSHSVIEKGQTVTLRCDPISGHDNLYWYRRVMGKEIKFLLHFVKESKQDESGMPNNRFLAERTGGTYSTLKVQPAELEDSGVYFCASSPRRTSGGTGELFFGEGSRLTVL.

In its sample, this clonotype was seen many times. V and J are TRBV7-9 and TRBJ1-3; 9 positions match TRBD1. J was trimmed by 4 bases and V by 6 bases; bases with no gene match: 10. The CDR3 has 16 amino acids. The V gene's germline CDR1 is SEHNR and CDR2 FQNEAQ (reference sequence). This chain's CDR3 is CASRARDRVAGNTIYF. CDR3 nucleotide sequence: TGTGCCAGCAGAGCTAGGGACAGGGTTGCCGGAAACACCATATATTTT.

J is TRBJ1-2 and V is TRBV7-9; 9 nucleotides align to TRBD1. The J segment lost 6 bases and the V segment lost 1 base, leaving 3 bases of the junction unmatched. Per germline, CDR1 SEHNR and CDR2 FQNEAQ (reference sequence). The CDR3 consists of 14 residues. CDR3 in DNA: TGTGCCAGCAGCTTAGACGGGACAGGGAATGGCTACACCTTC. As protein: CASSLDGTGNGYTF. The full variable domain, its missing parts supplied by reference TRBV7-9 and TRBJ1-2, is DTGVSQNPRHKITKRGQNVTFRCDPISEHNRLYWYRQTLGQGPEFLTYFQNEAQLEKSRLLSDRFSAERPKGSFSTLEIQRTEQGDSAMYLCASSLDGTGNGYTFGSGTRLTVV.

This clonotype was recorded many times. The chain joins TRBV20-1 to TRBJ1-5; a weak D match, TRBD1 (5 bases). CDR1 and CDR2 from the germline V gene are DFQATT and SNEGSKA (reference sequence). The CDR3 length is 13 residues. The germline V and J ends were trimmed by 3 bases and 3 bases, with 9 bases remaining between them. CDR3 protein: CSASQGNNQPQHF. DNA for the CDR3: TGCAGTGCTAGTCAGGGTAACAATCAGCCCCAGCATTTT.

This clonotype was detected a few times. V is TRBV6-5 and J is TRBJ2-7; a possible D gene is TRBD2 (6 bases). Germline V gene sequence: CDR1 MNHEY, CDR2 SVGAGI. V was clipped by 2 bases and J by 7 bases, with 15 bases between them. CDR3 length: 14 residues. DNA for the CDR3: TGTGCCAGCAGTTACCTAGCGCCGCCCTGGGAGCAGTACTTC. Protein: CASSYLAPPWEQYF.

This clonotype was counted at least ten times. This chain joins TRBV9 and TRBJ2-2; 13 bases line up with TRBD2. Trimming took 5 bases from V and 8 from J; bases not matched to a gene: 9. Germline CDR1 reads SGDLS; CDR2 reads YYNGEE. The CDR3 spans 16 residues. CDR3 residues: CASSPRTSGGMGELFF. CDR3 DNA sequence: TGTGCCAGCAGTCCAAGGACTAGCGGGGGAATGGGGGAGCTGTTTTTT. Full variable domain (outside the CDR3, taken from reference TRBV9 and TRBJ2-2): DSGVTQTPKHLITATGQRVTLRCSPRSGDLSVYWYQQSLDQGLQFLIQYYNGEERAKGNILERFSAQQFPDLHSELNLSSLELGDSALYFCASSPRTSGGMGELFFGEGSRLTVL.

Concerning this clonotype itself: A read error may explain this, as a much larger clone is one base away. The conserved phenylalanine or tryptophan normally closing the CDR3 is absent here, so this likely arose from a read error. The rearrangement links TRBV5-5 to TRBJ2-1; 11 bases are a match to TRBD2. The CDR3 has 16 residues. Germline V gene data show CDR1 as SGHKS and CDR2 as YYEKEE (reference sequence). J gave up 10 bases and V 1 base, and 10 bases lay outside the gene matches. The CDR3 sequence: CASSLSLAGGISEQFI. CDR3 coding DNA: TGTGCCAGCAGCTTGTCTCTAGCGGGGGGAATTTCAGAGCAGTTCATC.

This clonotype was seen a handful of times. This chain joins TRBV5-4 and TRBJ2-1; 10 bases align to TRBD2. CDR1 and CDR2 from the germline V gene are SGHNT and YYREEE (reference sequence). Unmatched junction bases numbered 6, after V lost 3 bases and J lost 12 bases. The CDR3 runs 13 residues. The CDR3 bases are TGTGCCAGCAGCTCGCTCCTAGCGGGGGTGCAGTTCTTC. Protein product: CASSSLLAGVQFF. Full variable domain (remainder filled in from reference TRBV5-4 and TRBJ2-1): ETGVTQSPTHLIKTRGQQVTLRCSSQSGHNTVSWYQQALGQGPQFIFQYYREEENGRGNFPPRFSGLQFPNYSSELNVNALELDDSALYLCASSSLLAGVQFFGPGTRLTVL.

This clonotype came up many times. V usage is TRBV29-1 and J usage is TRBJ2-2; unclear D gene. There are 11 residues in the CDR3. Trimming removed 4 bases at V and 2 bases at J, with 2 bases between. Per germline, CDR1 SQVTM and CDR2 ANQGSEA. CDR3 in amino acids: CSVANTGELFF. The CDR3, as DNA: TGCAGCGTTGCTAACACCGGGGAGCTGTTTTTT.

The V call is TRBV7-9, the J call TRBJ2-2, with 7 bases fitting TRBD1. The V gene end was trimmed by 5 bases and the J gene end by 4 bases; junction bases not matched to a gene: 7. Germline values: CDR1 SEHNR, CDR2 FQNEAQ (reference sequence). CDR3 length: 15 residues. CDR3 in DNA: TGTGCCAGCAGCGGCGACAGGGAAACCACCGGGGAGCTGTTTTTT. Protein product: CASSGDRETTGELFF.

This clonotype was seen a few times. The V and J genes are TRBV20-1 and TRBJ2-5; D is perhaps TRBD2 (6 bases). The V gene's germline CDR1 is DFQATT and CDR2 SNEGSKA (reference sequence). The CDR3 has 12 amino acids. V was cut by 8 bases and J by 0 bases, with 10 bases left in between. The CDR3 loop reads CSRRGDQETQYF. In DNA, the CDR3 is TGCAGTAGGCGGGGCGACCAAGAGACCCAGTACTTC.

The V gene is TRBV20-1, the J gene TRBJ2-1; TRBD2 matches at 16 bases. V lost 5 bases and J lost 8; bases outside the gene matches: 3. CDR1 is DFQATT, CDR2 SNEGSKA, per germline (reference sequence). The CDR3 consists of 14 residues. The CDR3 loop is CSAGTSGGVDEQFF. The CDR3 DNA is TGCAGTGCTGGGACTAGCGGGGGGGTGGATGAGCAGTTCTTC.

Ten or more counts support this clonotype. The chain links TRBV5-1 to TRBJ2-3, with TRBD2 identical over 11 bases. There are 16 residues in the CDR3. Germline lookup yields CDR1 SGHRS and CDR2 YFSETQ. V lost 3 bases to trimming and J lost 2 bases; unmatched junction nucleotides: 5. The CDR3 region is CASSSGTSGPTDTQYF. In nucleotides, the CDR3 is TGCGCCAGCAGCTCTGGGACTAGCGGACCCACAGATACGCAGTATTTT.